Reported below is one TCR beta chain. This clone was counted between two and nine times. Its antigen remains unidentified. The sample holds no much larger clone one base away, and base qualities are not on file. The method behind the library was the immunoSEQ multiplex PCR assay. The multiplex PCR relied on a mix of 60 forward primers for TCR Vbeta segments and 13 reverse primers for TCR Jbeta segments. The CDR3 region of rearranged TCR beta genes was amplified from genomic DNA by a multiplex PCR assay. Amplified TCR beta libraries were sequenced as 87-base-pair reads on the Illumina HiSeq System. The published analysis was carried out like this. In a later analysis, 77 million or so unique TCR beta chains were counted across the 500 to 850 repertoires, and around 10 million of these chains were shared by at least two donors. Raw reads were error-corrected and collapsed into unique sequences by a nearest-neighbor algorithm in which closely related sequences were merged to remove PCR and sequencing errors. V, D and J gene segments were assigned by aligning CDR3 sequences to IMGT reference sequences. Each retained sequence needed at least a six-nucleotide match to both a V gene segment and a J gene segment. A rearrangement counted as productive if the CDR3 had no stop codons and remained in frame with V and J, and every other rearrangement counted as non-productive. Following IMGT convention, CDR3 was defined as the stretch from the second conserved V-encoded cysteine up to the conserved J-encoded phenylalanine. The earlier analysis of roughly 590 of the donors excluded any sequence lacking an unambiguous match to a single V gene segment. An earlier analysis of almost 600 of the donors classified V segments as functional when productive rearrangements were above 56.7% and as segregating when the standard deviation between donors was above 5%. A statistical classification framework was built for diagnosing cytomegalovirus status from the catalog of TCR beta chain sequences. V and J gene assignment, in a later analysis, came from comparing TCR nucleotide sequences with IMGT/GENE-DB human TR gene sequences. The TCRdist pipeline was used in a later analysis to assign CDR3 sequences and most-parsimonious VDJ recombination scenarios. In a later analysis, every TCR beta chain was defined by the combination of its CDR3 amino acid sequence and its V-gene family, and reads without a unique V-gene family were dropped. In a later analysis, around 650 highly shared, low-generation-probability nucleotide sequences were removed to address suspected cross-contamination and a sequencing artifact. In a later analysis, a clonal expansion index was calculated for each public chain from normalized within-repertoire ranks of inferred template counts. Generation probabilities in a later analysis came from a VDJ recombination model fitted to out-of-frame rearrangements, and those results were checked against IGoR. In a later analysis, hypergeometric tests were used to score TCR-TCR, TCR-HLA and TCR-CMV co-occurrence, with a repertoire-size bias correction applied to TCR pairs. In a later analysis, false discovery rates were estimated by permuting HLA or CMV assignments 20 times. In a later analysis, co-occurring TCRs were grouped using DBSCAN, with TCRdist sequence similarity added in when clustering inside HLA-allele-positive subsets. Repertoires with fewer than 30,000 or more than 120,000 public chains, plus five repertoires with anomalous nucleotide sharing, were excluded from co-occurrence clustering. The clones in this table, taken by TCRdb from immuneACCESS, are in-frame only. Not every clone is retained; where verified, under half of the shortfall comes from an unresolved V gene, and the cause of the rest is unknown. V and J calls and clone size are as listed in that table; D and trimming were resolved from the DNA. The sample table shows 240,000 or so clones, and about 81% are seen once. Clones ranked in the top ten supply almost 8% of the sample.

The data belong to a study of cytomegalovirus exposure and HLA in healthy donors (dated by TCRdb to the late 2010s). About the investigation overall: According to an earlier analysis of a few hundred of the donors, about 180 million T cells yielded roughly 110 million unique TCR beta sequences and around 300 Gb of sequence data. An early release that covered fewer than 750 HLA-typed donors contained approximately 290 gigabases of sequencing data and tens of millions of unique TCR sequences. Among the approximately 400 genotyped donors, under 90% belonged to the genetic ancestry cluster associated with self-reported Caucasian donors. The study was designed to test whether signatures of past pathogen exposure could be identified by cataloging public T cell receptors. The study used immunosequencing to profile the T cell repertoires of several hundred subjects and linked those repertoires to cytomegalovirus serostatus. Besides the first cohort of more than 650 subjects, a separate validation cohort made up of roughly 130 different subjects was used. To predict cytomegalovirus infection status, the study combined high-throughput TCR immunosequencing, statistical association of individual TCRs with disease status, and machine learning. In a later analysis, previously published TCR beta repertoires from 670 or so donors were re-analyzed and high-resolution HLA genotyping was added so that TCR occurrence patterns could be studied. Rather than using new phenotypic data, the later analysis identified candidate immune exposures from TCR beta sequences and from how often those sequences occurred across donors. In an earlier analysis of over 550 of the donors, high-throughput TCR beta sequencing was used to judge whether each TCR beta V gene segment behaved as functional or pseudogenic. Donor age, sex, ethnicity and CMV serostatus were collected together with the repertoire data. Genome-wide SNP genotypes for about three fifths of the 666 donors were used in a later genetic analysis, which treated that subset as a discovery cohort. All discovery cohort repertoires had been generated using a single sequencing platform. HLA typing included class I and class II loci at four-digit resolution. Typing coverage varied by locus: about 629-640 donors for A, B, C, DRB1 and DQB1; roughly 560 for DQA1; about 590 for DPA1; roughly 470 for DPB1. Four or five DR-DQ haplotypes were handled as single units for association and clustering, since linkage in the cohort was strong. Across approximately 420 genotyped donors of the cohort, an average of approximately 200,000 unique TCR beta nucleotide sequences per donor were sequenced, and approximately 17% of those sequences were non-productive.

In total, approximately 610 healthy bone marrow donors made up the cohort. Cohort members were all nominally healthy when sampled, although unrecorded immune exposures were likely present. The donor was CMV seropositive and was included in the group of 300 or so seropositive cohort members. A peripheral blood sample was collected from each donor, and TCR beta sequencing was performed on peripheral blood mononuclear cells. The Qiagen DNeasy Blood Extraction Kit was used to extract genomic DNA from the blood cell samples. Overall study results and their limits: In a later genetic analysis, fewer N-insertions in productive TCRs were reported among donors in an Asian-associated ancestry cluster than the roughly 700-donor mean. A total of around 150 TCR beta chains were listed by the study as associated with cytomegalovirus. In a later analysis, TCR association rates were found to vary across HLA loci, with the most associated TCRs seen for DRB1 alleles and the fewest for HLA-C alleles. For the cohort, immune exposure information was limited to CMV serostatus. In a later analysis, HLA-associated TCR beta chains were found to be more clonally expanded and to have lower generation probabilities than equally common non-associated chains. Assigning TCR associations to individual alleles was difficult when HLA alleles, especially DR and DQ, strongly co-occurred. The authors suggested that the approach could potentially be extended to other disease states and immunological phenotypes. Broadly in line with IMGT annotations, most TCR beta V segments showed up in productive rearrangements about 87% or about 30% of the time in an earlier analysis of roughly 590 of the donors. A group of highly shared sequence variants was considered likely to be a technical artifact of the sequencing pipeline. Specific HLA alleles were associated with 18,000 or so TCR beta sequences at a false discovery rate of 0.05 in a later analysis. An association between a missense DCLRE1C variant and V-gene and J-gene trimming of TCR beta chains was found in a later genetic analysis and replicated in an independent cohort. In a later analysis, most CMV-associated TCR beta chains were found to appear HLA-restricted, with HLA associations seemingly driven largely by CMV exposure. Presence/absence analyses assumed roughly uniform sequencing depth across donors, an assumption that may not hold. Because some donors lacked HLA typing at each locus, the association tests relied only on the typed subset. In vitro tests confirmed that a few of the cytomegalovirus-associated TCR beta chains recognize cytomegalovirus antigens. A further reported finding was that TCR beta sequences accurately predicted the HLA-A and HLA-B alleles for most subjects in the first cohort. In a later analysis, several top co-occurrence clusters were reported to appear linked to parvovirus B19, influenza, CMV and Epstein-Barr virus. Most TCR sequences were observed very rarely across donors, whereas some public TCRs were present in many individuals. In both the original and validation cohorts, the classifier was reported to diagnose cytomegalovirus status with high specificity and sensitivity. The earlier analysis of 587 of the donors excluded seventeen rarely observed V segments, including chromosome 9 orphons, because counts were too low. In this cohort, only TCR beta chains were sequenced, and detectable features were limited by the absence of alpha or paired-chain data. Correlated functional status among segregating V segments might be attributable to linkage disequilibrium, but an unknown experimental factor could not be ruled out.

The source material was PBMCs. The sequence was collected from a woman aged 55-75 years in good health and CMV-seropositive.

The base sequence is TGTGCCAGCACGGCGGCTAGCACAGATACGCAGTATTTT. The translation is CASTAASTDTQYF. Recombination linked TRBV6-1 to TRBJ2-3; the D gene is unclear. Based on the germline V gene, the CDR1 and CDR2 sequences are MNHNS and SASEGT. V and J lose 7 bases and 0 bases, and a span of 8 bases separates them. The CDR3, cysteine through phenylalanine, is 13 amino acids long. The read is trimmed to its CDR3 DNA, 39 bases read in frame from base 1.